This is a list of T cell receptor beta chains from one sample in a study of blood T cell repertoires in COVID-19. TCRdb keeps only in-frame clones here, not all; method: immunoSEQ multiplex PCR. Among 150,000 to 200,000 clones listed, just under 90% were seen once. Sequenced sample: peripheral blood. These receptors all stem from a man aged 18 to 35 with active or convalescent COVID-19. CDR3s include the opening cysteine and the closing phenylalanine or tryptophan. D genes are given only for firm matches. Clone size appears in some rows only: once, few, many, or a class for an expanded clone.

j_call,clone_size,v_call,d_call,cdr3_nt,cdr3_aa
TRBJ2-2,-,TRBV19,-,TGTGCCAGTAGTATCACAGTAACCGGGGAGCTGTTTTTT,CASSITVTGELFF
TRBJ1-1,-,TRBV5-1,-,TGCGCCAGCAGCTTGTCAGAGAACACTGAAGCTTTCTTT,CASSLSENTEAFF
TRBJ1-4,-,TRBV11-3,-,TGTGCCAGCAGCTTATCTTCGTCCTCAGCTAATGAAAAACTGTTTTTT,CASSLSSSSANEKLFF
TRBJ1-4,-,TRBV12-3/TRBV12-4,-,TGTGCCAGCAGACCAAACAGGGTCCGGCAACTGTTTTTT,CASRPNRVRQLFF
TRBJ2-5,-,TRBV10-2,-,TGCGCCACCAGACCGCGGGAGACCCAGTACTTC,CATRPRETQYF
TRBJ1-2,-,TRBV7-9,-,TGTGCCAGCAGCCCCCCCGGGACAAACTATGGCTACACCTTC,CASSPPGTNYGYTF
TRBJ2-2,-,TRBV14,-,TGTGCCAGCAGCCTACGGGCGAACACCGGGGAGCTGTTTTTT,CASSLRANTGELFF
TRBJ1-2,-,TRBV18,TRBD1,TGTGCCAGCTCACCGGCGGGACAGGGGGCAGGGAACTATGGCTACACCTTC,CASSPAGQGAGNYGYTF
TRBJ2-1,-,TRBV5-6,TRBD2,TGTGCCAGCACCTATCGTGCTAGCGGGACCTACTTCAATGAGCAGTTCTTC,CASTYRASGTYFNEQFF
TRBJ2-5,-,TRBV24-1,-,TGTGCCACCAGTGAGAAAGGACTCGCATGGGAGACCCAGTACTTC,CATSEKGLAWETQYF
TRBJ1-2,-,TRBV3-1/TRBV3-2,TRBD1,TGTGCCAGCAGCCAACACCACAGGGGGATCAACTATGGCTACACCTTC,CASSQHHRGINYGYTF
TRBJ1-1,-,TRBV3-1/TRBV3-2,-,TGTGCCAGCAGCCTAGCTTTTATTTCCGGGAGACGGATGAACACTGAAGCTTTCTTT,CASSLAFISGRRMNTEAFF
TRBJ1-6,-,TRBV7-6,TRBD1,TGTGCCAGCAGCTTAGTTAATCCCCGAGCGGGACAGGGAATACACTATAATTCACCCCTCCACTTT,CASSLVNPRAGQGIHYNSPLHF
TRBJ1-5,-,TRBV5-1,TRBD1,TGCGCCAGCAGCCAGGACAGGGGAAAGCAGCCCCAGCATTTT,CASSQDRGKQPQHF
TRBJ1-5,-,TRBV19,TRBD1,TGTGCCACTCGACAGGGGGCTAGCAATCAGCCCCAGCATTTT,CATRQGASNQPQHF
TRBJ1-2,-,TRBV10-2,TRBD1,TGCGCCAGCAGTAAGGGACAGTTATTGGATGGCTACACCTTC,CASSKGQLLDGYTF
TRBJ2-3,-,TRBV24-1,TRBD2,TGTGCCACCAGGGGACTAGCGGGAGGGGTTGATACGCAGTATTTT,CATRGLAGGVDTQYF
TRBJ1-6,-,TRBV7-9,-,TGTGCCAGCAGCTTATCTTTTGGGGCGGCGGATAATTCACCCCTCCACTTT,CASSLSFGAADNSPLHF
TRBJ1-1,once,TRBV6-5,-,TGTGCCAGCAGCATAGGGGTGAACACTGAAGCTTTCTTT,CASSIGVNTEAFF
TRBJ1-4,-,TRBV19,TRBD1,TGTGCCAGTAGTACCGGGACAGGGGATATTAAACTGTTTTTT,CASSTGTGDIKLFF
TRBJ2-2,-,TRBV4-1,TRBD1,TGCGCCAGCAGCCATTCCGGGACAGTGAACACCGGGGAGCTGTTTTTT,CASSHSGTVNTGELFF
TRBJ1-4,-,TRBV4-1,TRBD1,TGCGCCAGCAGCCAAGAGGACAGGGGGCGTTTTAATGAAAAACTGTTTTTT,CASSQEDRGRFNEKLFF
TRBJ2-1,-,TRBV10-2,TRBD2,TGCGCCAGTTCAAGCGGGGGAAGCTACAATGAGCAGTTCTTC,CASSSGGSYNEQFF
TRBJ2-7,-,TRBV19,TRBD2,TGTGCCAGTAGTTTATTACTAGCGGGAGGGTACGAGCAGTACTTC,CASSLLLAGGYEQYF
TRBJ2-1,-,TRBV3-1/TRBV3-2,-,TGTGCCAGCAGCCAAGACCGGGACTTCTACAATGAGCAGTTCTTC,CASSQDRDFYNEQFF
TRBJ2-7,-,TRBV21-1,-,TGTGCCAGCAGCAAAATCGGGGACAGGGGTGGGAACGAGCAGTACTTC,CASSKIGDRGGNEQYF
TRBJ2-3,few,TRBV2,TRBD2,TGTGCCAGCAGGGCCCGATGGACTAGCGGGGGGGTCGTCACAGATACGCAGTATTTT,CASRARWTSGGVVTDTQYF
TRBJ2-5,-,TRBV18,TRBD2,TGTGCCAGCTCACCCGGGACTAGAGGCGAGACCCAGTACTTC,CASSPGTRGETQYF
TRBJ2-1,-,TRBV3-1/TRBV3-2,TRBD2,TGTGCCAGCAGCCGACTAGCGGGGGGGTACAATGAGCAGTTCTTC,CASSRLAGGYNEQFF
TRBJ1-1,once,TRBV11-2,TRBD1,TGTGCCAGCAGCTCCACGGGACAGGTAGCTGAAGCTTTCTTT,CASSSTGQVAEAFF
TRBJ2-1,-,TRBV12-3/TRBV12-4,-,TGTGCCAGCGGGAGAAATGAGCAGTTCTTC,CASGRNEQFF
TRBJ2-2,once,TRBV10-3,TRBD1,TGTGCCACCCACCCCGGGACAGGGGAATTCGGGGAGCTGTTTTTT,CATHPGTGEFGELFF
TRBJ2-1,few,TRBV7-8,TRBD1,TGTGCCAGCAGCTACGGACAGGGGGACGGCAATGAGCAGTTCTTC,CASSYGQGDGNEQFF
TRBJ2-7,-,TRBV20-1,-,TGCAGCCTCTCCAATCGGTCGGAGCAGTACTTC,CSLSNRSEQYF
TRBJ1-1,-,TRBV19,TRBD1,TGTGCCAGTAGCACGGACAGGGGGCTTTCTGAAGCTTTCTTT,CASSTDRGLSEAFF
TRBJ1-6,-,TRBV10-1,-,TGCGCCAACCCCAGCTCCTATAATTCACCCCTCCACTTT,CANPSSYNSPLHF
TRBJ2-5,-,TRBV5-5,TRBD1,TGTGCCAGCAGCCCATCGTGGGGGACAGCTGACCAAGAGACCCAGTACTTC,CASSPSWGTADQETQYF
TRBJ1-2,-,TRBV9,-,TGTGCCAGCAGCGTAGCTGGCAGGGTCGATATCTATGGCTACACCTTC,CASSVAGRVDIYGYTF
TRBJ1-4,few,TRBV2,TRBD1,TGTGCCAGCAGACAGGGGCAAATTCTCGGGGAAGAAAAACTGTTTTTT,CASRQGQILGEEKLFF